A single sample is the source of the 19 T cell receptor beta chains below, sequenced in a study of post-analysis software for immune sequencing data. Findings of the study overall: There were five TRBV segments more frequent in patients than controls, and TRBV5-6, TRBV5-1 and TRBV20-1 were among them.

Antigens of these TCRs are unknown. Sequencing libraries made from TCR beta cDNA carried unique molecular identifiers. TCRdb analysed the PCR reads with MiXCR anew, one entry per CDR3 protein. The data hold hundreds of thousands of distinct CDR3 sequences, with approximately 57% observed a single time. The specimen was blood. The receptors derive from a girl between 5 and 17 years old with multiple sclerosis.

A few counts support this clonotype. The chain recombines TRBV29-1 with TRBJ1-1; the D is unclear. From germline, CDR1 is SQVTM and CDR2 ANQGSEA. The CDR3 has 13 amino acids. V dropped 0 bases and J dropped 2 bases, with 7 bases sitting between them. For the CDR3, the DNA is TGCAGCGTTGAAGATCTTCCAAACACTGAAGCTTTCTTT. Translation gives CSVEDLPNTEAFF.

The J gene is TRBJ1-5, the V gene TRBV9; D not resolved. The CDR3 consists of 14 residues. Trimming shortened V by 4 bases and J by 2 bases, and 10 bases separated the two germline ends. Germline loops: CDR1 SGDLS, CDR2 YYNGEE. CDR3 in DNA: TGTGCCAGCAGCTCTAGTCCTCGCAATCAGCCCCAGCATTTT. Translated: CASSSSPRNQPQHF.

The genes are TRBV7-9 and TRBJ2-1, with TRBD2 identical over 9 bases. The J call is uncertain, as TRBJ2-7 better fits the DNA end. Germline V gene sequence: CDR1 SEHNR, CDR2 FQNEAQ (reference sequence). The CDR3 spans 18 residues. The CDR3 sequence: CASSFSIDAGGSYNEQYF. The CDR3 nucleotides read TGTGCCAGCAGCTTTTCAATTGATGCGGGGGGGTCCTACAATGAGCAGTACTTC.

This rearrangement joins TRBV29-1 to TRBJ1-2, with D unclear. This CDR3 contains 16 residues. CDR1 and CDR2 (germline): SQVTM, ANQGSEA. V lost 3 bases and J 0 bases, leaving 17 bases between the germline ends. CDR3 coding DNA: TGCAGCGTTGACATTCTCGGGCACGCTTCTAACTATGGCTACACCTTC. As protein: CSVDILGHASNYGYTF.

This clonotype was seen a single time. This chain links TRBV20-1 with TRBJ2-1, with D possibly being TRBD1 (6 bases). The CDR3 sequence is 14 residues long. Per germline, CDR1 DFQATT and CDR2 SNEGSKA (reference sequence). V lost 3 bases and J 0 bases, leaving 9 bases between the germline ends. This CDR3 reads CSASRGNSYNEQFF. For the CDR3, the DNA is TGCAGTGCTAGTAGGGGGAACTCCTACAATGAGCAGTTCTTC.

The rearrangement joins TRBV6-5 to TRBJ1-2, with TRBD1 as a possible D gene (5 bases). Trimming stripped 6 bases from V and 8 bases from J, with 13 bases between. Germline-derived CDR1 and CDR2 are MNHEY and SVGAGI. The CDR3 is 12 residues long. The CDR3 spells CASRYQGGGYTF. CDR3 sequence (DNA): TGTGCCAGCAGGTATCAGGGAGGAGGCTACACCTTC.

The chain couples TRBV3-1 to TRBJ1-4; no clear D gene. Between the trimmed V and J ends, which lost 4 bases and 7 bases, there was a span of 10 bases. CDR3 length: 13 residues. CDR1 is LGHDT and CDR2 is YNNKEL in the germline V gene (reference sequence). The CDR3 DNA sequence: TGTGCCAGCAGCCCGTCGGCGGCTGAAAAACTGTTTTTT. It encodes CASSPSAAEKLFF.

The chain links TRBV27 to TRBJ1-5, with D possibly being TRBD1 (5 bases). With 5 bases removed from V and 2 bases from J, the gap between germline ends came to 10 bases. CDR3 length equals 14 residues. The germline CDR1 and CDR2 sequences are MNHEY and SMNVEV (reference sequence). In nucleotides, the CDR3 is TGTGCCAGCAGTCGCAGGGTCGGCAATCAGCCCCAGCATTTT. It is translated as CASSRRVGNQPQHF.

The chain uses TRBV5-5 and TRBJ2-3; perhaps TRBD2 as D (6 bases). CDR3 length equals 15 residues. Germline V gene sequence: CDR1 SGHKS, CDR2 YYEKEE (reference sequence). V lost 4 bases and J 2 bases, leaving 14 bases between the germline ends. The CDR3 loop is CASSPLARFTDTQYF. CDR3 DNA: TGTGCCAGCAGCCCACTAGCCAGATTCACAGATACGCAGTATTTT.

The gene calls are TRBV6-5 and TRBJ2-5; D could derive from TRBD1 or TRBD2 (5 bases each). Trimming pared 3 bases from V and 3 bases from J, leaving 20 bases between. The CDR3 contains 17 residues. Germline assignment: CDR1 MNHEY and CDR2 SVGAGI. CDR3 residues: CASSYQSPGRTEETQYF. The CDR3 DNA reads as TGTGCCAGCAGTTATCAATCTCCGGGACGGACGGAAGAGACCCAGTACTTC.

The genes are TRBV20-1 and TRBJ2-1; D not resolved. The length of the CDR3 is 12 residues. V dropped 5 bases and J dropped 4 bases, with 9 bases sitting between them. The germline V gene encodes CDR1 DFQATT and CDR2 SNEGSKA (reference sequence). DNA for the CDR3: TGCAGTGCTTATCAGACGTACAATGAGCAGTTCTTC. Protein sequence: CSAYQTYNEQFF.

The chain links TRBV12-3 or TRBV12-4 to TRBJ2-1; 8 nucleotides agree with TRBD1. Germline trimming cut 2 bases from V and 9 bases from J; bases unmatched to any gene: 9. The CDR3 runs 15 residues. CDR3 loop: CASSLLVGQGGEQFF. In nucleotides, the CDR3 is TGTGCCAGCAGTTTATTAGTCGGACAGGGAGGTGAGCAGTTCTTC.

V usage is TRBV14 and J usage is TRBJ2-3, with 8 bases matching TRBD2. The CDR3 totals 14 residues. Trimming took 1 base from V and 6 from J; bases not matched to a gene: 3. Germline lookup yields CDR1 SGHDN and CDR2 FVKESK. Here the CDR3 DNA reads TGTGCCAGCAGCCAAGTTAGCGGGGCCGATACGCAGTATTTT. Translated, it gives CASSQVSGADTQYF.

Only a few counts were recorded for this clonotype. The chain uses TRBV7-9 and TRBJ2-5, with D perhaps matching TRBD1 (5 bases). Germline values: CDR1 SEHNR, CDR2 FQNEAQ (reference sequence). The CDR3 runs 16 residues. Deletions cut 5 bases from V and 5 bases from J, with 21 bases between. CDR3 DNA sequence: TGTGCCAGCAGCATAGTACTCAGGGATGGATGGGAGACCCAGTACTTC. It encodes CASSIVLRDGWETQYF. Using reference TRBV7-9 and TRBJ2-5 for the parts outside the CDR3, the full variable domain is DTGVSQNPRHKITKRGQNVTFRCDPISEHNRLYWYRQTLGQGPEFLTYFQNEAQLEKSRLLSDRFSAERPKGSFSTLEIQRTEQGDSAMYLCASSIVLRDGWETQYFGPGTRLLVL.

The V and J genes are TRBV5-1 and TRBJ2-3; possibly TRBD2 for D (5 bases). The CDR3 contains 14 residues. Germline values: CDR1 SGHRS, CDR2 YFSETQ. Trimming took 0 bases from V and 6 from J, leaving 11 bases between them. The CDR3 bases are TGCGCCAGCAGCTTGGCGGGGTTGCCGGATACGCAGTATTTT. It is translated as CASSLAGLPDTQYF.

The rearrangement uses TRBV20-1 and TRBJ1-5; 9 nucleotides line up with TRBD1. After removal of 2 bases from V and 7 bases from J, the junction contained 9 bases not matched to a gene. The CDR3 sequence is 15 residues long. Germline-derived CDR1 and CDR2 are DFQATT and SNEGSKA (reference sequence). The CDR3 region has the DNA TGCAGTGCTAGACGGACGGGACAGGGAGGACAGCCCCAGCATTTT. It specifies CSARRTGQGGQPQHF.

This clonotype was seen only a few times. CDR3 sequence: CASSPGTTNTEAFF. The CDR3 bases are TGTGCCAGCAGCCCCGGGACAACGAACACTGAAGCTTTCTTT. The V gene is TRBV5-5, the J gene TRBJ1-1; weak D call: TRBD1 (6 bases). V was trimmed by 4 bases and J by 1 base, leaving 11 bases between them. This CDR3 has 14 residues. The germline gives CDR1 SGHKS, CDR2 YYEKEE (reference sequence).

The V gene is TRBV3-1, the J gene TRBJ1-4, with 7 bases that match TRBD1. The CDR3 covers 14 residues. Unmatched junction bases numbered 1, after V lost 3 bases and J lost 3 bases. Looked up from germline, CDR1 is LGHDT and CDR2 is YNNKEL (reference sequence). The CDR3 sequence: CASSQGQPNEKLFF. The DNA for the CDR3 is TGTGCCAGCAGCCAGGGACAGCCTAATGAAAAACTGTTTTTT.

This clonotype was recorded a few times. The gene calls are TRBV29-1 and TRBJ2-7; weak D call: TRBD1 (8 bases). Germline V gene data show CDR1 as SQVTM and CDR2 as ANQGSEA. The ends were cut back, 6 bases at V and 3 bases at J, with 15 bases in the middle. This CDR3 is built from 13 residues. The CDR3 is CSVLDREGYEQYF. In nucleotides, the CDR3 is TGCAGCGTCTTGGACAGGGAGGGCTACGAGCAGTACTTC.